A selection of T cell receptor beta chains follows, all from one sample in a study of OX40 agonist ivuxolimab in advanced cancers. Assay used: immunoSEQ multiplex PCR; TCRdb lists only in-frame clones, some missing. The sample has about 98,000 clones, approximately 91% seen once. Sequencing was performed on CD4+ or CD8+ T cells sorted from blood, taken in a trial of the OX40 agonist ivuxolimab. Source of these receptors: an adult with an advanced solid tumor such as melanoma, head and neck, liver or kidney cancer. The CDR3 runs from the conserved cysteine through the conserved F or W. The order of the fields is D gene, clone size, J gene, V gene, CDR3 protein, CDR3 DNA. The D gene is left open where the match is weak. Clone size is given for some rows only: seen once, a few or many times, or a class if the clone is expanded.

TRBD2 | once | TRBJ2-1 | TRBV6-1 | CASTTSVPYNEQFF | TGTGCCAGCACTACTAGCGTACCCTACAATGAGCAGTTCTTC
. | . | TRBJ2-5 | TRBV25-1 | CASSEFTTYAETQYF | TGTGCCAGCAGTGAATTTACAACTTACGCGGAGACCCAGTACTTC
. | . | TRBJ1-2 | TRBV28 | CASSSWTSNYGYTF | TGTGCCAGCAGTTCTTGGACATCTAACTATGGCTACACCTTC
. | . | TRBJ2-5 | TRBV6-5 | CASSSPGDWVQYF | TGTGCCAGCAGTTCCCCCGGCGACTGGGTGCAGTACTTC
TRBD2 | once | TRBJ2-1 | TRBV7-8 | CASSFGGRKDEQFF | TGTGCCAGCAGCTTCGGGGGGAGGAAGGATGAGCAGTTCTTC
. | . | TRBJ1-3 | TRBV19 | CASSINAGTSSGNTIYF | TGTGCCAGTAGTATAAACGCAGGGACAAGCTCTGGAAACACCATATATTTT
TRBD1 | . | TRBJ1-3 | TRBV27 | CASRGTASGNTIYF | TGTGCCAGCAGAGGGACAGCCAGTGGAAACACCATATATTTT
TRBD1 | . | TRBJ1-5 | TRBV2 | CASRDRVSNQPQHF | TGTGCCAGCAGAGACAGGGTTAGCAATCAGCCCCAGCATTTT
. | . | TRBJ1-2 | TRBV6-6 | CASSRGQGYGYTF | TGTGCCTCCTCTCGAGGGCAAGGCTATGGCTACACCTTC
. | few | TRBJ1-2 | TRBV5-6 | CASSSDRSHGYTF | TGTGCCAGCAGCTCAGACAGGTCCCATGGCTACACCTTC